This TCR beta chain appears in the sequencing data of a study of cytomegalovirus exposure and HLA in healthy donors. General observations from the study: It was shown in a later analysis that HLA-associated TCR beta chains were more clonally expanded than other, equally common chains. A later analysis linked a missense DCLRE1C variant to TCR beta V- and J-gene trimming. Exclusion as indistinguishable affected some V segments, including TRBV6-2 and TRBV6-3.

Primers included in the PCR were 60 Vbeta and 13 Jbeta primers. Produced via immunoSEQ multiplex PCR; TCRdb's table is partial and in-frame only. Of around 50,000 clones in the sample, less than 75% were seen once. In regard to this clone: Antigen unknown.

Germline loops: CDR1 SGHRS, CDR2 YFSETQ. The CDR3 spans 15 residues. Deletions cut 0 bases from V and 1 base from J, with 10 bases between. The specimen was PBMCs. This receptor was taken from a man aged 25-45 years in good health and CMV-seronegative. The chain is built from TRBV5-1 and TRBJ1-1; D is perhaps TRBD1 (5 bases). DNA for the CDR3: TGCGCCAGCAGCTTGGTTAGGGGAGGGAACACTGAAGCTTTCTTT. Its protein is CASSLVRGGNTEAFF.